Reported below is one TCR beta chain. What it binds is unknown. The sample is drawn from a study of graft-versus-host responses after intestinal transplantation. The wider study: Transplants given to recipients were multivisceral, liver-intestinal, or isolated intestinal. Every one of the recipients received anti-thymocyte globulin induction and afterwards took tacrolimus and steroids for around 3 years. Study-wide points: There were GvH clones found in recipient marrow, and some of them appeared first in ileum or blood. The presence of high graft-versus-host to host-versus-graft clonal ratios in allografts characterized patients with graft-donor T cell macrochimerism.

Per the germline V gene, CDR1 is SGHTA and CDR2 is FQGTGA. V shed 1 base, J shed 2 bases, and the junction held 7 bases outside the gene matches. This CDR3 is 17 amino acids long. Measured with immunoSEQ multiplex PCR; TCRdb has only the in-frame clones, and not every one. Of 70,000 or so clones in the sample, nearly 85% are singletons; the top ten hold 0.35% to 0.4%. Specimen: unstimulated CD4+ T cells sorted from spleen or lymph node cells, collected before transplant. The source is a human donor who was the organ donor for an intestinal transplant. J is TRBJ2-3 and V is TRBV7-3; 9 bases line up with TRBD2. The CDR3 DNA is TGTGCCAGCAGCTTAAAACCCCAGCGGGGGGTCACAGATACGCAGTATTTT. Its translation: CASSLKPQRGVTDTQYF.